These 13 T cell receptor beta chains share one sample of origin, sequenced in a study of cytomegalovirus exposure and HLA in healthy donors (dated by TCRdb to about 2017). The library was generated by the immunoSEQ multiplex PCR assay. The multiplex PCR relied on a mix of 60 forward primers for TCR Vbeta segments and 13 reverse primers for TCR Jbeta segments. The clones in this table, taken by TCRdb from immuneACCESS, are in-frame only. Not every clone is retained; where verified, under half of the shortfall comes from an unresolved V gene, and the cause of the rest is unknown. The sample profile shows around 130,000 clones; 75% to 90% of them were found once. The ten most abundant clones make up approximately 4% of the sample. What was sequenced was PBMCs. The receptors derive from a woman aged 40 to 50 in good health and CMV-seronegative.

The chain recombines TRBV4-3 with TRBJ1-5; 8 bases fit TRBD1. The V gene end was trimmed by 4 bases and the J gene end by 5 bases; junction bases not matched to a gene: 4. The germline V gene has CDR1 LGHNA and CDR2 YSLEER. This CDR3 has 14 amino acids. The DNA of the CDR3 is TGCGCCAGCAGCCGAGACAGGGGCTATCAGCCCCAGCATTTT. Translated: CASSRDRGYQPQHF.

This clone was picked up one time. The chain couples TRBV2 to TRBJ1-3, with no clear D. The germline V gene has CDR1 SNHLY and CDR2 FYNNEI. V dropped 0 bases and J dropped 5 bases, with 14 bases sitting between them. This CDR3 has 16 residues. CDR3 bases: TGTGCCAGCAGTGAAGCTTATACGGTTCTTAGAAACACCATATATTTT. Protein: CASSEAYTVLRNTIYF.

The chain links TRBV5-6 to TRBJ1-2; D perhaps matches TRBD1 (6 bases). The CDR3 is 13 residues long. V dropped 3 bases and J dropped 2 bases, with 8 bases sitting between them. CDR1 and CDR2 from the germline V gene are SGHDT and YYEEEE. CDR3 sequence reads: CASSSRGNYGYTF. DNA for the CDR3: TGTGCCAGCAGCTCCAGGGGAAACTATGGCTACACCTTC. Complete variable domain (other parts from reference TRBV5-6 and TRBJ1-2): DAGVTQSPTHLIKTRGQQVTLRCSPKSGHDTVSWYQQALGQGPQFIFQYYEEEERQRGNFPDRFSGHQFPNYSSELNVNALLLGDSALYLCASSSRGNYGYTFGSGTRLTVV.

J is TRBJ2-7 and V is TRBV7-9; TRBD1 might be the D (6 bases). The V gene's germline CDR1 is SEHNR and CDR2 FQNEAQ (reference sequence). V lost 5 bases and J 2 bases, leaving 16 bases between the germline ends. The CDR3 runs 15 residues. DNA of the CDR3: TGTGCCAGCAGCCCAAGGGGGATGAACCCCTACGAGCAGTACTTC. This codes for CASSPRGMNPYEQYF. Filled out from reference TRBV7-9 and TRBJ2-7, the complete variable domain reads DTGVSQNPRHKITKRGQNVTFRCDPISEHNRLYWYRQTLGQGPEFLTYFQNEAQLEKSRLLSDRFSAERPKGSFSTLEIQRTEQGDSAMYLCASSPRGMNPYEQYFGPGTRLTVT.

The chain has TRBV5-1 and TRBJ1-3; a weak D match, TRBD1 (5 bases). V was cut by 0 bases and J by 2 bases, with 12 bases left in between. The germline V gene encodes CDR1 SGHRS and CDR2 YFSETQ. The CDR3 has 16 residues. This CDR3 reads CASSLDSGAAGNTIYF. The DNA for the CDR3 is TGCGCCAGCAGCTTGGATAGCGGGGCGGCTGGAAACACCATATATTTT.

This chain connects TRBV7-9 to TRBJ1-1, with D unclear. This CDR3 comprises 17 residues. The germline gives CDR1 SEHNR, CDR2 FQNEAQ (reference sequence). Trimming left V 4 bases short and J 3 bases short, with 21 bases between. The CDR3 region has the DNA TGTGCCAGCAGCTCCCGGGCGTCATTTGACGGGGACACTGAAGCTTTCTTT. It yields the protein CASSSRASFDGDTEAFF. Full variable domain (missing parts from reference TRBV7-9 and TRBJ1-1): DTGVSQNPRHKITKRGQNVTFRCDPISEHNRLYWYRQTLGQGPEFLTYFQNEAQLEKSRLLSDRFSAERPKGSFSTLEIQRTEQGDSAMYLCASSSRASFDGDTEAFFGQGTRLTVV.

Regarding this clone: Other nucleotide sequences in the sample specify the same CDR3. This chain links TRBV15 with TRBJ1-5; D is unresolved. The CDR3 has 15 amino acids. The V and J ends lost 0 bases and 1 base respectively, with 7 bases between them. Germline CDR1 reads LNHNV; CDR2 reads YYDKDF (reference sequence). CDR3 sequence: CATSRDRGSNQPQHF. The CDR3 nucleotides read TGTGCCACCAGCAGAGATCGAGGGAGCAATCAGCCCCAGCATTTT.

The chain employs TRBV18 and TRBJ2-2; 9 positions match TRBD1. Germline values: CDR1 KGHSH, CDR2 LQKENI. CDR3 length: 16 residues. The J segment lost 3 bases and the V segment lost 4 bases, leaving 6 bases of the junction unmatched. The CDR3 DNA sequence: TGTGCCAGCTCACTAGACGGGACAGGGTACACCGGGGAGCTGTTTTTT. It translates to CASSLDGTGYTGELFF.

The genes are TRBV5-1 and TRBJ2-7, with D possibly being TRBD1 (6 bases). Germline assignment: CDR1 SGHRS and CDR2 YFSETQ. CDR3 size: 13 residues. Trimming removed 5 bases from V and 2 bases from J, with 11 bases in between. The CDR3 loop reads CASRTGAPYEQYF. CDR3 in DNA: TGCGCCAGCAGGACAGGAGCCCCCTACGAGCAGTACTTC.

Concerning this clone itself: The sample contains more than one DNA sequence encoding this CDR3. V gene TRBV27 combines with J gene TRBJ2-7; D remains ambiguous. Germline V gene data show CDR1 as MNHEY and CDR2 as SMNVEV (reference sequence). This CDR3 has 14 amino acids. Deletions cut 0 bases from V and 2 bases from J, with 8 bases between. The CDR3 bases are TGTGCCAGCAGTTTATCGGGCAGAGCCTACGAGCAGTACTTC. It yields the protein CASSLSGRAYEQYF.

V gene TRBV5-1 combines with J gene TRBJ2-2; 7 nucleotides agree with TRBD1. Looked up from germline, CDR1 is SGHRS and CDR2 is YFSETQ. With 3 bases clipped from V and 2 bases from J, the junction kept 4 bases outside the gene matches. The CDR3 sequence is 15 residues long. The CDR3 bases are TGCGCCAGCAGCTCCGGACAGGTCAACACCGGGGAGCTGTTTTTT. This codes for CASSSGQVNTGELFF.

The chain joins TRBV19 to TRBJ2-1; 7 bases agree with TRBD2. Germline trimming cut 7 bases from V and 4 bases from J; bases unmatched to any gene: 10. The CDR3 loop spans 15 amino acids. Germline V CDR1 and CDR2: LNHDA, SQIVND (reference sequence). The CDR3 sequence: CASNPTGGLYNEQFF. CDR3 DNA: TGTGCCAGTAACCCAACCGGGGGGTTGTACAATGAGCAGTTCTTC.

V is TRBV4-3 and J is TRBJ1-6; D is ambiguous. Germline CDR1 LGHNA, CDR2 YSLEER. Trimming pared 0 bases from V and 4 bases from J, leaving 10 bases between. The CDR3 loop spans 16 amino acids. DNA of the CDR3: TGCGCCAGCAGCCAAGATCTCGCCGGGTATAATTCACCCCTCCACTTT. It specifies CASSQDLAGYNSPLHF.